The sequence of this TCR beta chain was determined in a study of blood T cell repertoires in COVID-19. Study-wide background: Acute and convalescent COVID-19 samples came from the United States, Italy and Spain. The cDNA or gDNA used as material had been derived from T cells, B-cell-depleted T cells, or PBMCs.

On this clone itself: This sample includes further DNA sequences coding for the same CDR3.

CDR3 length: 13 amino acids. The V gene lost 0 bases and the J gene lost 4 bases, with 7 bases spanning the gap. CDR1 and CDR2 (germline): MNHEY, SVGAGI. Per the original data handling: It was from reference gene primer amplification that nucleated cell counts were estimated. Assay used: immunoSEQ multiplex PCR; TCRdb lists only in-frame clones, some missing. V and J calls and clone size follow that table, whereas D and trimming were derived from the DNA. Counted here are roughly 170,000 clones, around 85% occurring once; the ten biggest clones make up about 1.2%. The gene calls are TRBV6-5 and TRBJ2-7; D may be TRBD2 (6 bases). The TCR sequence derives from a man aged 60 to 75 who had recovered from COVID-19. The sequenced material came from peripheral blood. CDR3 region: CASSYSRGYEQYF. The CDR3 nucleotides read TGTGCCAGCAGTTACTCCCGGGGGTACGAGCAGTACTTC.